This entry features one T cell receptor beta chain sequence. As yet, its antigen is unknown. Before the COVID-19 pandemic, during about 2010-2018, CD4+ T cells were taken from unexposed donors. CD4+ T cells were isolated from the cells after about nine days of culture. As cell numbers allowed, unexposed-donor CD4+ T cells faced SARS-CoV-2 S/N and four cold-coronavirus spikes. This sample was taken from a study of CD4 T cells in relation to SARS-CoV-2 and coronaviruses. In the study overall: PBMCs were cultured with antigen for roughly 11 days before TCR beta sequencing. Negative control cultures got HIV-1 Nef peptides or no peptide. Points from the study as a whole: About 65% of donors had memory CD4+ clonotypes crossrecognizing SARS-CoV-2 and common cold coronavirus spike.

Profiling relied on immunoSEQ multiplex PCR, and the TCRdb table lists in-frame clones only, not all of them. Here the sample spans 15,000 to 20,000 clones, 79% being singletons. Trimming removed 7 bases at V and 5 bases at J, with 17 bases between. Germline loops: CDR1 LGHDT, CDR2 YNNKEL (reference sequence). This CDR3 has 14 amino acids. Sequencing input: CD4+ T cells from PBMCs, cultured in vitro. This TCR was recovered from a human donor in good health. The chain uses TRBV3-1 (or the pseudogene TRBV3-2) and TRBJ1-1; D remains unclear. Here the CDR3 DNA reads TGTGCCAGCACCCCCGGAGGAGGAAGGACTGAAGCTTTCTTT. Residues: CASTPGGGRTEAFF.